The source of this T cell receptor beta chain is a study of cytotoxic CD8 clonotypes in ibrutinib-treated CLL. Looking at the study overall: By median 68 months, approximately 12 had progressed and roughly 15 stayed remitted; responses had been 2 complete and 24 partial.

Generated by immunoSEQ multiplex PCR, the TCRdb table keeps only in-frame clones and is missing some. The table shows 150,000 to 200,000 clones, with over 75% occurring only once. The CDR3 runs to 14 residues. CDR1 is SGHRS and CDR2 is YFSETQ in the germline V gene. The V and J ends lost 4 bases and 3 bases, in that order; junction bases with no gene match: 4. Study-level findings and limits: Clonality increased at ibrutinib response, then returned toward baseline at progression.

Comment on this clone: Antigen: not known.

This material consisted of PBMCs, taken at disease progression, from a patient treated with ibrutinib. The sequence was obtained from a human donor with chronic lymphocytic leukemia. The chain has TRBV5-1 and TRBJ2-7; 10 nucleotides agree with TRBD2. The CDR3 sequence is CASSIGLADYEQYF. CDR3 coding DNA: TGCGCCAGCAGCATAGGACTAGCGGACTACGAGCAGTACTTC. The full variable domain, its missing parts supplied by reference TRBV5-1 and TRBJ2-7, is KAGVTQTPRYLIKTRGQQVTLSCSPISGHRSVSWYQQTPGQGLQFLFEYFSETQRNKGNFPGRFSGRQFSNSRSEMNVSTLELGDSALYLCASSIGLADYEQYFGPGTRLTVT.